A selection of T cell receptor beta chains follows, all from one sample in a study of regulatory T cells in long-lasting Graves disease. TCRdb analysed the multiplex PCR reads with MiXCR anew, one entry per CDR3 protein. The table records about 500,000 distinct CDR3 sequences, 15% to 20% of them present only once. The data were also submitted as part of a second study, on T cells in Graves' hyperthyroidism and ophthalmopathy.

The sequences come from peripheral blood mononuclear cells (PBMCs), collected at new diagnosis, from a patient treated with antithyroid drugs. The receptors were gathered from a man aged 35 to 55 with Graves disease. CDR3s leave out the opening cysteine and the closing phenylalanine or tryptophan. D genes are given only for firm matches.

d_call j_call v_call cdr3_aa
NA TRBJ2-2 TRBV9 ASSVGATANTGELF
NA TRBJ1-1 TRBV15 ATSRDLGDTEAF
TRBD1 TRBJ2-4 TRBV27 ASSYTGAPNIQY
TRBD2 TRBJ2-2 TRBV28 ASSLGGRANTGELF
TRBD2 TRBJ2-1 TRBV28 ASRTYVGSSGTYNEQF
TRBD1 TRBJ2-7 TRBV3-1 ASSLVPGQLDEQY
NA TRBJ2-7 TRBV20-1 SARDALRQSSYEQY
NA TRBJ2-5 TRBV18 ASSPLAKRLETQY
TRBD2 TRBJ2-3 TRBV3-1 ATGLAGGSDTQY
TRBD1 TRBJ2-7 TRBV5-1 ASSLAGTGASNSYEQY
NA TRBJ2-3 TRBV12-3/TRBV12-4 ASSFSGGKGDTQY
NA TRBJ2-7 TRBV20-1 SASRWRSSYEQY
TRBD2 TRBJ2-1 TRBV20-1 SARKLAGGQF
TRBD1 TRBJ2-3 TRBV29-1 SVSPYPGQGRTDTQY
NA TRBJ2-1 TRBV5-1 ASSRDLARGHNEQF
TRBD2 TRBJ2-3 TRBV20-1 SAIKREVTSTDTQY
TRBD2 TRBJ2-2 TRBV5-1 ASSLPPSGNVGELF
NA TRBJ2-5 TRBV5-6 ASSGGAEQGETQY
TRBD2 TRBJ2-3 TRBV28 ASSTVRGGFTDTQY
NA TRBJ1-5 TRBV28 ASSPYDSNQPQH
NA TRBJ2-3 TRBV28 ASSLGQLADTQY
TRBD1 TRBJ2-7 TRBV2 ASSTGTGPLYEQY
NA TRBJ1-4 TRBV7-8 ASSSRQVNEKLF
NA TRBJ2-1 TRBV15 ATSRVTAGAYNEQF
TRBD1 TRBJ1-5 TRBV7-9 ASRDTGAGQPQH
NA TRBJ2-3 TRBV18 ASSPRENTDTQY
NA TRBJ2-7 TRBV5-1 ASRDRDGTSYEQY
NA TRBJ2-2 TRBV19 ASSEEAGTGELF
NA TRBJ2-7 TRBV15 ATSRGHGLIDEQY
NA TRBJ1-2 TRBV11-2 ASSPSATYGYT
NA TRBJ2-1 TRBV11-2 ASSGTGTAYNEQF
NA TRBJ2-5 TRBV12-3/TRBV12-4 ASSLGRRAQETQY
NA TRBJ1-4 TRBV29-1 SGWMGLNEKLF
TRBD1 TRBJ1-6 TRBV13 ASSSQGASPLH
TRBD2 TRBJ2-1 TRBV29-1 SVPGLARFSSYNEQF
NA TRBJ1-1 TRBV11-2 ASRKQGNTEAF
TRBD1 TRBJ2-5 TRBV12-3/TRBV12-4 AIGQVQETQY
TRBD1 TRBJ1-3 TRBV4-1 ASSQVGQASGNTIY
NA TRBJ1-1 TRBV20-1 SAFGQFNTEAF
NA TRBJ1-2 TRBV19 ASRTQDETGYT
TRBD2 TRBJ2-7 TRBV2 ASRTGTSGREQY
NA NA TRBV19 ASSRGTGETQY
TRBD2 TRBJ2-1 TRBV10-3 AIRPGLAGGRNEQF
TRBD2 TRBJ2-1 TRBV29-1 SVVQPLEREFWNEQF
NA TRBJ2-7 TRBV4-1 ASSQARSYEQY
NA TRBJ2-7 TRBV11-3 ASSFLGPGGRGNEQY
NA TRBJ2-7 TRBV27 ASSFGGEQY
NA TRBJ1-6 TRBV12-3/TRBV12-4 ASSLVQGNSPLH
TRBD1 TRBJ2-5 TRBV29-1 SVLPGQGAGETQY
NA TRBJ2-6 TRBV20-1 SARAPGGLPLSGANVLT
NA TRBJ1-1 TRBV7-2 ASSPWGPGLRPEAF
TRBD1 TRBJ2-3 TRBV5-1 ASSQGQTTDTQY